This is a list of T cell receptor beta chains from one sample in a study of blood T cell repertoires in COVID-19. Using immunoSEQ multiplex PCR, the repertoire was profiled, and TCRdb retains in-frame clones only, with some absent. This table has roughly 280,000 clones, roughly nine tenths appearing once. The sample was PBMCs or T cells enriched from blood (not recorded which). The receptors stem from a woman aged 45-65 years who had recovered from COVID-19. Both conserved end residues are part of each CDR3. A D gene is named only where the DNA matches it firmly. Clone size, where shown, is once, few, many, or a class for clones that have expanded.

CDR3: CASSYGPGLGNTGELFF; DNA: TGTGCCAGCAGTTACGGCCCGGGACTAGGGAACACCGGGGAGCTGTTTTTT; J: TRBJ2-2; V: TRBV6-2/TRBV6-3; size: .; D: TRBD2
CDR3: CASSYTGSDADTQYF; DNA: TGTGCCAGCAGTTATACAGGGAGCGACGCAGATACGCAGTATTTT; J: TRBJ2-3; V: TRBV6-5; size: once; D: .
CDR3: CSVETVDADGYTF; DNA: TGCAGCGTTGAAACGGTAGACGCGGATGGCTACACCTTC; J: TRBJ1-2; V: TRBV29-1; size: .; D: .
CDR3: CASSLRDRGPLNTEAFF; DNA: TGTGCCAGCAGCCTCCGGGACAGGGGGCCCTTGAACACTGAAGCTTTCTTT; J: TRBJ1-1; V: TRBV21-1; size: .; D: .
CDR3: CASNRRDGETQYF; DNA: TGTGCCAGCAATCGGAGGGATGGTGAGACCCAGTACTTC; J: TRBJ2-5; V: TRBV5-6; size: .; D: .
CDR3: CATSVGSTDTQYF; DNA: TGTGCCACCAGTGTGGGCAGCACAGATACGCAGTATTTT; J: TRBJ2-3; V: TRBV24-1; size: .; D: .
CDR3: CATSRVGQGNEKLFF; DNA: TGTGCCACCAGCAGAGTTGGGCAGGGGAATGAAAAACTGTTTTTT; J: TRBJ1-4; V: TRBV15; size: .; D: .
CDR3: CASSTTNQPQHF; DNA: TGTGCCAGCAGTACAACCAATCAGCCCCAGCATTTT; J: TRBJ1-5; V: TRBV28; size: few; D: .
CDR3: CASSLPQGMNTEAFF; DNA: TGTGCCAGCAGTTTACCCCAGGGGATGAACACTGAAGCTTTCTTT; J: TRBJ1-1; V: TRBV28; size: .; D: .
CDR3: CASSQDLQGPREQYF; DNA: TGCGCCAGCAGCCAAGACCTTCAGGGTCCGCGCGAGCAGTACTTC; J: TRBJ2-7; V: TRBV4-3; size: .; D: .
CDR3: CASIDRGPSKGTEAFF; DNA: TGTGCCAGCATTGACAGGGGCCCATCGAAGGGAACTGAAGCTTTCTTT; J: TRBJ1-1; V: TRBV28; size: .; D: TRBD1
CDR3: CASSLAGTPLEAFF; DNA: TGTGCCAGCAGCTTAGCGGGGACACCGTTGGAAGCTTTCTTT; J: TRBJ1-1; V: TRBV7-2; size: .; D: .
CDR3: CASSPPRPGENRASKKLFF; DNA: TGTGCCAGCAGCCCCCCTCGGCCGGGAGAAAACCGTGCGTCGAAAAAACTGTTTTTT; J: TRBJ1-4; V: TRBV5-8; size: .; D: .
CDR3: CAWSVAVNYGYTF; DNA: TGTGCCTGGAGTGTGGCCGTGAACTATGGCTACACCTTC; J: TRBJ1-2; V: TRBV30; size: .; D: .
CDR3: CASSLFSRQGYEQYF; DNA: TGTGCCAGCAGTTTATTTTCACGGCAGGGTTACGAGCAGTACTTC; J: TRBJ2-7; V: TRBV28; size: once; D: .
CDR3: CASGLSPPSGMFGELFF; DNA: TGTGCTAGTGGTTTGTCCCCTCCTAGCGGGATGTTCGGGGAGCTGTTTTTT; J: TRBJ2-2; V: TRBV12-5; size: .; D: TRBD2
CDR3: CASSFGTRGNEQFF; DNA: TGTGCCAGCAGTTTCGGGACTAGAGGCAATGAGCAGTTCTTC; J: TRBJ2-1; V: TRBV27; size: .; D: TRBD2
CDR3: CAWSATSNTEAFF; DNA: TGTGCCTGGAGTGCAACATCCAACACTGAAGCTTTCTTT; J: TRBJ1-1; V: TRBV30; size: .; D: .
CDR3: CASSITGLGAGELFF; DNA: TGTGCCAGTAGTATAACGGGACTAGGAGCCGGGGAGCTGTTTTTT; J: TRBJ2-2; V: TRBV19; size: .; D: TRBD2
CDR3: CASSLGGRRDTQYF; DNA: TGTGCCAGCAGCTTAGGCGGGAGGCGGGATACGCAGTATTTT; J: TRBJ2-3; V: TRBV7-2; size: .; D: TRBD2
CDR3: CASSRRDKDSNQPQHF; DNA: TGTGCCAGCAGTCGCCGGGACAAAGATAGCAATCAGCCCCAGCATTTT; J: TRBJ1-5; V: TRBV6-6; size: .; D: .
CDR3: CASTSGERELFF; DNA: TGCGCCAGTACTAGTGGGGAACGGGAGCTGTTTTTT; J: TRBJ2-2; V: TRBV4-3; size: once; D: .
CDR3: CASNRDTGELFF; DNA: TGTGCCAGCAACAGGGACACCGGGGAGCTGTTTTTT; J: TRBJ2-2; V: TRBV5-4; size: .; D: .
CDR3: CASRTAGLSTYEQYF; DNA: TGTGCCAGCAGGACCGCCGGACTGTCAACCTACGAGCAGTACTTC; J: TRBJ2-7; V: TRBV2; size: .; D: .
CDR3: CASSLGGPANTEAFF; DNA: TGTGCCAGCAGCTTAGGGGGGCCAGCGAACACTGAAGCTTTCTTT; J: TRBJ1-1; V: TRBV11-2; size: .; D: .
CDR3: CASSQDTRRGYTF; DNA: TGTGCCAGCAGCCAAGACACGCGGCGTGGCTACACCTTC; J: TRBJ1-2; V: TRBV3-1/TRBV3-2; size: .; D: .
CDR3: CASSGTGNSYNSPLHF; DNA: TGTGCCAGCAGCGGGACAGGGAACTCCTATAATTCACCCCTCCACTTT; J: TRBJ1-6; V: TRBV5-4; size: once; D: TRBD1
CDR3: CASSMEFGTSNSPLHF; DNA: TGTGCCAGTAGTATGGAGTTTGGGACTTCGAATTCACCCCTCCACTTT; J: TRBJ1-6; V: TRBV19; size: .; D: .
CDR3: CASSRDGQAGSWDEQFF; DNA: TGTGCCAGTAGTAGAGACGGACAGGCCGGTTCGTGGGATGAGCAGTTCTTC; J: TRBJ2-1; V: TRBV19; size: .; D: TRBD1
CDR3: CASSLERGGYGYTF; DNA: TGTGCCAGCAGCTTAGAAAGGGGGGGGTACGGCTACACCTTC; J: TRBJ1-2; V: TRBV7-8; size: .; D: .
CDR3: CASSQRDSSSGNTIYF; DNA: TGCGCCAGCAGCCAACGGGACAGCAGCTCTGGAAACACCATATATTTT; J: TRBJ1-3; V: TRBV4-1; size: .; D: TRBD1
CDR3: CASSATMEGTQPQHF; DNA: TGTGCCAGCAGCGCAACTATGGAGGGTACTCAGCCCCAGCATTTT; J: TRBJ1-5; V: TRBV9; size: .; D: .
CDR3: CASSEQGYEQYF; DNA: TGTGCCAGCAGTGAACAGGGCTACGAGCAGTACTTC; J: TRBJ2-7; V: TRBV2; size: once; D: .
CDR3: CASSLNSLFYNEQFF; DNA: TGTGCCAGCAGCTTAAACAGCTTATTCTACAATGAGCAGTTCTTC; J: TRBJ2-1; V: TRBV7-9; size: .; D: .
CDR3: CASSKEPSGSSLGSYNEQFF; DNA: TGTGCCAGCAGCAAAGAGCCTAGCGGGAGTAGTTTAGGCTCCTACAATGAGCAGTTCTTC; J: TRBJ2-1; V: TRBV21-1; size: .; D: .
CDR3: CASSIRASSGNTIYF; DNA: TGTGCCAGTAGTATACGTGCCAGCTCTGGAAACACCATATATTTT; J: TRBJ1-3; V: TRBV19; size: .; D: .
CDR3: CASSLGVLVLNNEQFF; DNA: TGCGCCAGCAGCTTGGGAGTTTTAGTGCTGAACAATGAGCAGTTCTTC; J: TRBJ2-1; V: TRBV5-1; size: .; D: .
CDR3: CASSFSSYNSPLHF; DNA: TGTGCCAGCAGTTTTAGCTCCTATAATTCACCCCTCCACTTT; J: TRBJ1-6; V: TRBV28; size: .; D: .
CDR3: CASSPTWQNSNQPQHF; DNA: TGTGCCAGCTCACCAACCTGGCAAAATAGCAATCAGCCCCAGCATTTT; J: TRBJ1-5; V: TRBV18; size: .; D: .
CDR3: CAWSGDGRASSTGELFF; DNA: TGTGCCTGGAGTGGTGACGGGAGGGCCTCAAGCACCGGGGAGCTGTTTTTT; J: TRBJ2-2; V: TRBV30; size: .; D: TRBD2
CDR3: CSVRDSEAFF; DNA: TGCAGCGTACGGGACAGTGAAGCTTTCTTT; J: TRBJ1-1; V: TRBV29-1; size: .; D: TRBD1
CDR3: CATSGSLPSTDTQYF; DNA: TGTGCCACCAGTGGTAGCCTCCCTAGCACAGATACGCAGTATTTT; J: TRBJ2-3; V: TRBV24-1; size: .; D: .
CDR3: CASSALGAGSHNEQFF; DNA: TGTGCCAGCAGTGCCCTCGGGGCGGGGAGCCACAATGAGCAGTTCTTC; J: TRBJ2-1; V: TRBV27; size: .; D: .
CDR3: CAHATGSSDEQFF; DNA: TGTGCCCACGCGACAGGGTCGTCGGATGAGCAGTTCTTC; J: TRBJ2-1; V: TRBV7-9; size: .; D: TRBD1
CDR3: CASRDTIGTVYGYTF; DNA: TGTGCCAGTAGGGACACCATAGGGACAGTCTATGGCTACACCTTC; J: TRBJ1-2; V: TRBV19; size: .; D: TRBD1
CDR3: CASRLRLAGDPPGTDTQYF; DNA: TGTGCAAGTCGCTTACGACTAGCGGGAGATCCTCCGGGCACAGATACGCAGTATTTT; J: TRBJ2-3; V: TRBV12-2; size: once; D: .
CDR3: CASSPPGLAGLSYEQYF; DNA: TGTGCCAGCAGCCCCCCCGGACTAGCGGGTCTAAGCTACGAGCAGTACTTC; J: TRBJ2-7; V: TRBV14; size: .; D: TRBD2
CDR3: CATSDSKKGGDEKLFF; DNA: TGTGCCACCAGTGATTCAAAGAAGGGGGGGGATGAAAAACTGTTTTTT; J: TRBJ1-4; V: TRBV24-1; size: .; D: .
CDR3: CASSQADRGNTEAFF; DNA: TGTGCCAGCAGCCAAGCCGACAGGGGAAACACTGAAGCTTTCTTT; J: TRBJ1-1; V: TRBV3-1/TRBV3-2; size: .; D: TRBD1
CDR3: CASSPPGTGVGYTF; DNA: TGTGCCAGCTCACCACCGGGGACAGGGGTTGGCTACACCTTC; J: TRBJ1-2; V: TRBV18; size: .; D: TRBD1
CDR3: CASSPSGRKFDEQFF; DNA: TGTGCCAGTAGTCCTAGCGGGAGGAAATTTGATGAGCAGTTCTTC; J: TRBJ2-1; V: TRBV19; size: once; D: TRBD2
CDR3: CASSPESLPYTEAFF; DNA: TGTGCCAGCAGTCCCGAGAGCCTACCTTACACTGAAGCTTTCTTT; J: TRBJ1-1; V: TRBV28; size: .; D: .
CDR3: CASSIYDRNTEAFF; DNA: TGTGCCAGTAGTATATATGACAGGAACACTGAAGCTTTCTTT; J: TRBJ1-1; V: TRBV19; size: once; D: .
CDR3: CASSDWGLAGGGELFF; DNA: TGTGCCAGCAGCGACTGGGGTCTGGCGGGAGGCGGGGAGCTGTTTTTT; J: TRBJ2-2; V: TRBV11-1; size: .; D: TRBD2